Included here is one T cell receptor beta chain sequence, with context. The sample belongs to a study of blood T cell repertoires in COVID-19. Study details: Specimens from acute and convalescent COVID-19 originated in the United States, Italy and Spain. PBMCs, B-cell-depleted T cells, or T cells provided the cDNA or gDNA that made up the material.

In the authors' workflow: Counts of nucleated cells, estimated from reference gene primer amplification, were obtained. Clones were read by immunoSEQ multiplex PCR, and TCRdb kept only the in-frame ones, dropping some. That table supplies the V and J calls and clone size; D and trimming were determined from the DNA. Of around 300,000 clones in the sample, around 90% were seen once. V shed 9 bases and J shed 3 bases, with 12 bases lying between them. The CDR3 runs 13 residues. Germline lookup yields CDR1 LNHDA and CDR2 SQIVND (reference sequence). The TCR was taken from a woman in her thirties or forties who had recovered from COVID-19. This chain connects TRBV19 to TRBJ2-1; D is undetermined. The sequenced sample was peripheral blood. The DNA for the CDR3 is TGTGCCAGCGCCAGAATGGTCTACAATGAGCAGTTCTTC. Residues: CASARMVYNEQFF.